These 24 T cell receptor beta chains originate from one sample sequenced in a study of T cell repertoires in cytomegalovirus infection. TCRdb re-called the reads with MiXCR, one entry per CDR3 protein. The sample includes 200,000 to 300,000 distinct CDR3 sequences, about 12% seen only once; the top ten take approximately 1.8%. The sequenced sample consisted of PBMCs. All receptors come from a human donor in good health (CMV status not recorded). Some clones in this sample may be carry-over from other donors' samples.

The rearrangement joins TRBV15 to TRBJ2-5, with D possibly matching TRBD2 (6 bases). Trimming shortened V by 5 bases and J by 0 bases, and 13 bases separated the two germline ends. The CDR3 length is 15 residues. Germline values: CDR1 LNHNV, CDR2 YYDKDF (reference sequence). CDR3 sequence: CATSRDAGYQETQYF. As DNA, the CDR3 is TGTGCCACCAGCCGGGATGCGGGGTACCAAGAGACCCAGTACTTC.

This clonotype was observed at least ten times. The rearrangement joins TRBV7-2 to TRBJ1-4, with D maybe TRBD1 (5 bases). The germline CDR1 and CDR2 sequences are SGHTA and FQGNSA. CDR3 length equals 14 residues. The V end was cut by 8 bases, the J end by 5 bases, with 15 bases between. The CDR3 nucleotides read TGTGCCAGCGCCCGGAGGGGAATGAATGAAAAACTGTTTTTT. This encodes CASARRGMNEKLFF.

The CDR3 nucleotides are TGTGCCAGCAACACCGGGACTAGCACGGACATTCAGTACTTC. Translation gives CASNTGTSTDIQYF. The V and J genes are TRBV12-3 or TRBV12-4 and TRBJ2-4; 9 bases map to TRBD2. The CDR3 contains 14 residues. V lost 7 bases and J lost 8; bases outside the gene matches: 9.

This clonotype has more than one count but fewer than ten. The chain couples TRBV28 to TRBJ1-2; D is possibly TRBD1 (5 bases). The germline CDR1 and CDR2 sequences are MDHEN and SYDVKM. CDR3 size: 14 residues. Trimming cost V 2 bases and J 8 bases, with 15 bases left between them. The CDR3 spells CASSLAQALWGYTF. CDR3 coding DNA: TGTGCCAGCAGTTTAGCACAGGCCCTATGGGGCTACACCTTC.

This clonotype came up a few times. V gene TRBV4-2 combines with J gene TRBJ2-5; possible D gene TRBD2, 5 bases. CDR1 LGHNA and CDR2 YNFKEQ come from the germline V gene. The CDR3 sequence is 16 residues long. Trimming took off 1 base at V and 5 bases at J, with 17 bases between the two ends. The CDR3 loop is CASSQGEGAAEETQYF. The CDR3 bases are TGTGCCAGCAGCCAAGGGGAAGGAGCGGCGGAGGAGACCCAGTACTTC.

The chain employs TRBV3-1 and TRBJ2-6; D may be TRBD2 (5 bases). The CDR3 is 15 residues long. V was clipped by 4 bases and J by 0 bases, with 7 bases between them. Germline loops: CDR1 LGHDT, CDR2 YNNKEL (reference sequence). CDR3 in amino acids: CASSRRSSGANVLTF. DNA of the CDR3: TGTGCCAGCAGCCGGAGGAGCTCTGGGGCCAACGTCCTGACTTTC.

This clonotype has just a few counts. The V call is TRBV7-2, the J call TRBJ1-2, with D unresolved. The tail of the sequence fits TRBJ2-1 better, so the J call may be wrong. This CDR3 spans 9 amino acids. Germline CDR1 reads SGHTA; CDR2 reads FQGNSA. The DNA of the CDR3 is TGTGCCAGCAGCTTAGGCCAGTTCTTC. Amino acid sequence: CASSLGQFF.

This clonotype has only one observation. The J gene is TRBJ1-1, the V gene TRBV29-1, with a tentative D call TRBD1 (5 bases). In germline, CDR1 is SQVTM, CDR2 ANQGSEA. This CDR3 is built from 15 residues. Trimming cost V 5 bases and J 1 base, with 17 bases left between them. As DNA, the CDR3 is TGCAGCGTTACGGCCCGGGGGGAGGGGAACACTGAAGCTTTCTTT. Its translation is CSVTARGEGNTEAFF.

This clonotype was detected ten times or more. CDR3 sequence (DNA): TGTGCCAGCAGCTTCCTGAACCGGGTAAACAATGAGCAGTTCTTC. Amino acid sequence: CASSFLNRVNNEQFF. The chain combines TRBV11-2 with TRBJ2-1, with D unresolved. CDR1 is SGHAT, CDR2 FQNNGV, per germline. Trimming took off 3 bases at V and 5 bases at J, with 14 bases between the two ends. The CDR3 runs to 15 residues.

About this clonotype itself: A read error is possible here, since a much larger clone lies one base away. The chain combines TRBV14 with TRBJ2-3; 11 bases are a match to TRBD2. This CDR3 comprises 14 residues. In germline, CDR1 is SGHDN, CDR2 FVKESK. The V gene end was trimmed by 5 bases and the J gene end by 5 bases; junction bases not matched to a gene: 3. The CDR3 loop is CASSKGLAVDTQYF. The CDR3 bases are TGTGCCAGCAGCAAGGGACTAGCGGTAGATACGCAGTATTTT.

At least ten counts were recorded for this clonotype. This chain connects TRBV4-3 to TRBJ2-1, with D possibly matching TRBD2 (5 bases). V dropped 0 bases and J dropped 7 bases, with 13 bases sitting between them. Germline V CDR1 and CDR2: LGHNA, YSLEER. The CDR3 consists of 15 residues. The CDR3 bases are TGCGCCAGCAGCCAAGACAGAGGGAGTGGAAATGAGCAGTTCTTC. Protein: CASSQDRGSGNEQFF.

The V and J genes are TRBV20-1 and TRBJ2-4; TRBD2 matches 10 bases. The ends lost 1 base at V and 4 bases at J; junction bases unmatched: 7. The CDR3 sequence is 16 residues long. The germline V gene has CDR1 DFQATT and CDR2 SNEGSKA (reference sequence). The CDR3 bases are TGCAGTGCTAGAGCCCGCCCAGCGGGAGGGAAAAACATTCAGTACTTC. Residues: CSARARPAGGKNIQYF.

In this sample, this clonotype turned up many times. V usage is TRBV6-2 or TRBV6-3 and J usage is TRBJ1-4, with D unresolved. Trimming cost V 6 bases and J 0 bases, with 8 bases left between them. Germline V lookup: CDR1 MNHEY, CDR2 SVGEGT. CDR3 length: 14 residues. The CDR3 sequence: CASSYVATNEKLFF. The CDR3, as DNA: TGTGCCAGCAGCTACGTTGCAACTAATGAAAAACTGTTTTTT.

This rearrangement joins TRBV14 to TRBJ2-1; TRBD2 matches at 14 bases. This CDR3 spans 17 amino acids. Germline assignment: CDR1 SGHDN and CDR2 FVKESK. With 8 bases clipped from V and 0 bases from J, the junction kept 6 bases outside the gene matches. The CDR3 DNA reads TGTGCCAGCGCGGGACTAGCGGGGGTTAGCTCCTACAATGAGCAGTTCTTC. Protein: CASAGLAGVSSYNEQFF.

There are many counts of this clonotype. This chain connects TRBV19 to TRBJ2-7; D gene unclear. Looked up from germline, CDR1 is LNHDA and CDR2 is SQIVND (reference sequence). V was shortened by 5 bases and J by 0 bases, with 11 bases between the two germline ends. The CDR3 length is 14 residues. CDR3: CASSLGRHSYEQYF. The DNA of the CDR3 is TGTGCCAGTAGTCTCGGGCGGCACTCCTACGAGCAGTACTTC.

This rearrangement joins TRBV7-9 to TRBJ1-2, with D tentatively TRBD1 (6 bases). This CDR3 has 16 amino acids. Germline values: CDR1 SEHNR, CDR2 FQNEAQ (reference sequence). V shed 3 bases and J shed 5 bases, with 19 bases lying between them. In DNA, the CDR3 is TGTGCCAGCAGCTTCCTCGAGGGGGGGCGTAGGTATGGCTACACCTTC. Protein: CASSFLEGGRRYGYTF.

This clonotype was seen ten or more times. The CDR3 bases are TGTGCCAGCAGCTCCGCAGGAGGGGCTAATGAAAAACTGTTTTTT. It encodes CASSSAGGANEKLFF. The V and J genes are TRBV7-2 and TRBJ1-4, with D perhaps matching TRBD1 (5 bases). The V gene lost 4 bases and the J gene lost 3 bases, with 12 bases spanning the gap. Germline V gene data show CDR1 as SGHTA and CDR2 as FQGNSA. This CDR3 is 15 amino acids long.

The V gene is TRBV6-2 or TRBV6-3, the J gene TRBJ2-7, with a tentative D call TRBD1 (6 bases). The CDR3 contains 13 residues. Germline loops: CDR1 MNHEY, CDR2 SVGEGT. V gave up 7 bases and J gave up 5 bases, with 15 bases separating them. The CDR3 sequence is CASTLQGMNEQYF. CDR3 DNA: TGTGCCAGCACTCTACAGGGTATGAACGAGCAGTACTTC.

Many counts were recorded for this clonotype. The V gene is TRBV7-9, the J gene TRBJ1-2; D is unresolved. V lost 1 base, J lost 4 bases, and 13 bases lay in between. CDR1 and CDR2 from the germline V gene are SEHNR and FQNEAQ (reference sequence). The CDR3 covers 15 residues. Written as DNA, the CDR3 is TGTGCCAGCAGCTTAGAAACTACTCCACCCTATGGCTACACCTTC. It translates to CASSLETTPPYGYTF.

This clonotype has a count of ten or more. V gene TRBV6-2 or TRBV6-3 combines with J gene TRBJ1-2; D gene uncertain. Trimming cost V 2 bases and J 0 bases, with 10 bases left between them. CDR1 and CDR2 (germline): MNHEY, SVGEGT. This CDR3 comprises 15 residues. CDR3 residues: CASSYLRRTNYGYTF. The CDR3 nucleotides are TGTGCCAGCAGTTACCTTAGGAGGACTAACTATGGCTACACCTTC.

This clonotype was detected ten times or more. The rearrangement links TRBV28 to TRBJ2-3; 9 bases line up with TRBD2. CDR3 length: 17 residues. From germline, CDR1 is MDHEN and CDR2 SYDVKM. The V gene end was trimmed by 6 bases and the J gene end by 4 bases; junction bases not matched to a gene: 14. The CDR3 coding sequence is TGTGCCAGCAGCAATGCATTCCAGCGGGAGGTGCCAGATACGCAGTATTTT. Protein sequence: CASSNAFQREVPDTQYF.

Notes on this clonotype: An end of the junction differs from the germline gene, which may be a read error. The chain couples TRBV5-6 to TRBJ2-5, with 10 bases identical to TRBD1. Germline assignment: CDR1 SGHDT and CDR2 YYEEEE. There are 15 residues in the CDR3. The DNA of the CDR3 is TGTGGCAGCTTGACAGGGGGCGTTCGCGGGAAGACCCAGTACTTC. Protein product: CGSLTGGVRGKTQYF. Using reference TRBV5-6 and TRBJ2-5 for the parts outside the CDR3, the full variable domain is DAGVTQSPTHLIKTRGQQVTLRCSPKSGHDTVSWYQQALGQGPQFIFQYYEEEERQRGNFPDRFSGHQFPNYSSELNVNALLLGDSALYLCGSLTGGVRGKTQYFGPGTRLLVL.

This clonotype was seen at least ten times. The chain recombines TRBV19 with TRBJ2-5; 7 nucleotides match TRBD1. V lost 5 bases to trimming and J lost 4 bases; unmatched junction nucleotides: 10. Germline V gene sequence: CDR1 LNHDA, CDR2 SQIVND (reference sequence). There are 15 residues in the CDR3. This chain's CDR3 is CASSPRGQTGETQYF. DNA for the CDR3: TGTGCCAGTAGTCCCCGGGGACAGACAGGAGAGACCCAGTACTTC.

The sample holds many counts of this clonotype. Here the CDR3 DNA reads TGCAGTGCTAGTACGATAAGTAGTGAGCAGTTCTTC. This translates into CSASTISSEQFF. The chain uses TRBV20-1 and TRBJ2-1; D is undetermined. CDR1 and CDR2 from the germline V gene are DFQATT and SNEGSKA (reference sequence). The germline V and J ends were trimmed by 3 bases and 9 bases, with 12 bases remaining between them. The CDR3 length is 12 residues.